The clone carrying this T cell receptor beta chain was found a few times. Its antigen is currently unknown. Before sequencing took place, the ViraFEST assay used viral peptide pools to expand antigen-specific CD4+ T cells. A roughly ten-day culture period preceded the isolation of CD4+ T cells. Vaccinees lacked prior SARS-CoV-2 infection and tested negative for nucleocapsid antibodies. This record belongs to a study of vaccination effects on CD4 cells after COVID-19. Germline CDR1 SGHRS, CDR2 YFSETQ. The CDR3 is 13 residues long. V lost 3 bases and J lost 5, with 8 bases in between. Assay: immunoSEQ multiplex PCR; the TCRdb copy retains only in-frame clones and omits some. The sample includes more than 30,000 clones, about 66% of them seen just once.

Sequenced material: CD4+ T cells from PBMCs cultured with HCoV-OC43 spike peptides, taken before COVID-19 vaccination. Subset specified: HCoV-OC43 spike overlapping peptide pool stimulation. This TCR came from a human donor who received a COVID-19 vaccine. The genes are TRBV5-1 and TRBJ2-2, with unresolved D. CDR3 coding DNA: TGCGCCAGCAGCTCCGGTGGTACCGGGGAGCTGTTTTTT. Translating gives CASSSGGTGELFF.